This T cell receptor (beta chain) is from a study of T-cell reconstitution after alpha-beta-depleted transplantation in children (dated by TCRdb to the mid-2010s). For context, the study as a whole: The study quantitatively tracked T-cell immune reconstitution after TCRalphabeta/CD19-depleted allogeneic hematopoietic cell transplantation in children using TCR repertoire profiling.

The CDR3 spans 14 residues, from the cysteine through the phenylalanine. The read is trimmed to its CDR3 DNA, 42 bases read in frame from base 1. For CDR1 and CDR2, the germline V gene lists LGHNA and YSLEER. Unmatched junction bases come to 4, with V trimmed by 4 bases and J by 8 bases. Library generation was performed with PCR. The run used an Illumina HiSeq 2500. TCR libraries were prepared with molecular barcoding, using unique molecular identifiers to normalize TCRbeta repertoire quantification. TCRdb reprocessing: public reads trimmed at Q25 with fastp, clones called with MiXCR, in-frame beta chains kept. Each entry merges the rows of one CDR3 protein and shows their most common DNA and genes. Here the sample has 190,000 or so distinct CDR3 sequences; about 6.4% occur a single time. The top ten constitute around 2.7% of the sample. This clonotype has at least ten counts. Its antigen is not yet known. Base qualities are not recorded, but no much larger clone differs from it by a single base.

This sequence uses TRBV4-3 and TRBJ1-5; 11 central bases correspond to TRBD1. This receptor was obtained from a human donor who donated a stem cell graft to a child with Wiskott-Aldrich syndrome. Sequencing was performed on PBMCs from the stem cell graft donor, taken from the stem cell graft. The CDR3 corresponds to CASSLMGQGEPQHF. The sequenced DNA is TGCGCCAGCAGCCTGATGGGACAGGGGGAGCCCCAGCATTTT.